Listed here are 24 T cell receptor beta chains from one sample, sequenced in a study of T cell responses to AZD1222 COVID-19 vaccine. Method: immunoSEQ multiplex PCR; TCRdb's copy keeps in-frame clones and lacks some. The table lists 210,000 or so clones, less than 95% of them singletons. Sample: peripheral blood, taken 28 days after the second dose of the MenACWY control vaccine. These receptors originate from an adult who received the MenACWY meningococcal vaccine as a control.

The V gene is TRBV6-4, the J gene TRBJ1-2; D is perhaps TRBD1 (5 bases). Germline-derived CDR1 and CDR2 are MRHNA and SNTAGT. V was pared by 2 bases and J by 5 bases, with 9 bases between. There are 13 residues in the CDR3. The CDR3 DNA reads as TGTGCCAGCAGTGACCGCCAGGGATATGGCTACACCTTC. This sequence encodes CASSDRQGYGYTF.

This sequence joins TRBV7-3 and TRBJ2-2; 9 bases match TRBD2. The CDR3 runs to 19 residues. V lost 1 base and J lost 4; bases outside the gene matches: 13. Germline values: CDR1 SGHTA, CDR2 FQGTGA. This CDR3 is CASSLMSPKREVGTGELFF. CDR3 bases: TGTGCCAGCAGCTTAATGAGCCCTAAGCGGGAGGTGGGCACCGGGGAGCTGTTTTTT.

CDR3 loop: CASSQAEGILYSNQPQHF. In nucleotides, the CDR3 is TGTGCCAGCAGCCAAGCGGAGGGGATTCTGTATAGCAATCAGCCCCAGCATTTT. The chain employs TRBV3-1 (or the pseudogene TRBV3-2) and TRBJ1-5; D is perhaps TRBD1 (5 bases). Germline CDR1 and CDR2: LGHDT and YNNKEL (reference sequence). CDR3 length equals 18 residues. Trimming stripped 1 base from V and 0 bases from J, with 16 bases between.

The chain combines TRBV2 with TRBJ2-4, with 11 positions matching TRBD2. V dropped 3 bases and J dropped 8; count of bases not matched to a gene: 3. Looked up from germline, CDR1 is SNHLY and CDR2 is FYNNEI. This CDR3 region has 14 residues. In DNA form, the CDR3 reads TGTGCCAGCAGTGATCTAGCGGGGGGAGACATTCAGTACTTC. It specifies CASSDLAGGDIQYF.

The chain recombines TRBV6-8 with TRBJ2-3, with 8 positions matching TRBD1. V was pared by 2 bases and J by 2 bases, with 6 bases of the junction left unmatched. CDR1 MNHGY and CDR2 SAAAGT come from the germline V gene. The CDR3 runs 16 residues. The CDR3 sequence: CASSYRQGAITDTQYF. The DNA of the CDR3 is TGTGCCAGCAGTTACAGGCAGGGGGCGATCACAGATACGCAGTATTTT.

The chain links TRBV9 to TRBJ2-1; weak D call: TRBD1 (6 bases). Germline assignment: CDR1 SGDLS and CDR2 YYNGEE. V lost 3 bases to trimming and J lost 5 bases, with 15 bases between them. CDR3 length: 15 amino acids. The CDR3 reads CASSGKGVSDNEQFF. As DNA, the CDR3 is TGTGCCAGCAGCGGAAAGGGGGTGTCGGACAATGAGCAGTTCTTC. The variable domain in full, with the rest retrieved from reference TRBV9 and TRBJ2-1, is DSGVTQTPKHLITATGQRVTLRCSPRSGDLSVYWYQQSLDQGLQFLIQYYNGEERAKGNILERFSAQQFPDLHSELNLSSLELGDSALYFCASSGKGVSDNEQFFGPGTRLTVL.

The chain joins TRBV25-1 to TRBJ1-3; D is unclear. With 4 bases removed from V and 9 bases from J, the gap between germline ends came to 16 bases. CDR3 length: 14 residues. From germline, CDR1 is MGHDK and CDR2 SYGVNS. The DNA of the CDR3 is TGTGCCAGCAGTGTTCACTCGGGTGGCGGCACCATATATTTT. Residues: CASSVHSGGGTIYF.

The CDR3 DNA follows: TGTGCCAGCAGTTACTCAGGGGTCTCCGAGCAGTACTTC. Amino acids: CASSYSGVSEQYF. The V gene is TRBV6-5, the J gene TRBJ2-7; D is possibly TRBD1 (5 bases). This CDR3 has 13 amino acids. The germline gives CDR1 MNHEY, CDR2 SVGAGI. Trimming left V 0 bases short and J 6 bases short, with 9 bases between.

The V gene is TRBV5-1, the J gene TRBJ1-1, with 9 bases that match TRBD1. Per the germline V gene, CDR1 is SGHRS and CDR2 is YFSETQ. This CDR3 region has 17 residues. The trim removed 0 bases at V and 3 bases at J, leaving 9 bases unmatched. This CDR3 is CASSLARDRAWDTEAFF. DNA for the CDR3: TGCGCCAGCAGCTTGGCCCGGGACAGGGCATGGGACACTGAAGCTTTCTTT.

This clone is a singleton in its sample. This chain uses TRBV27 with TRBJ2-7; the D is unclear. V was shortened by 5 bases and J by 6 bases, with 8 bases between the two germline ends. The germline CDR1 and CDR2 sequences are MNHEY and SMNVEV (reference sequence). This CDR3 comprises 11 residues. The CDR3 region has the DNA TGTGCCAGCAGTAACTTGGGCGAGCAGTACTTC. As protein: CASSNLGEQYF.

The chain uses TRBV27 and TRBJ1-5; 7 bases line up with TRBD1. Germline V gene sequence: CDR1 MNHEY, CDR2 SMNVEV (reference sequence). V lost 6 bases, J lost 0 bases, and 11 bases stayed unmatched. This CDR3 region has 17 residues. The chain's CDR3 is CASRPTGNFYSNQPQHF. The CDR3 region has the DNA TGTGCCAGCAGACCGACAGGGAACTTTTATAGCAATCAGCCCCAGCATTTT.

The gene calls are TRBV28 and TRBJ1-2, with D hard to call. Trimming stripped 11 bases from V and 0 bases from J, with 13 bases between. CDR1 MDHEN and CDR2 SYDVKM come from the germline V gene. This CDR3 is 13 amino acids long. The CDR3 DNA sequence: TGTGCCTTAAGGGAGGGCGCTAACTATGGCTACACCTTC. Translating it yields CALREGANYGYTF.

The chain uses TRBV6-2 or TRBV6-3 and TRBJ1-5; D gene unclear. V lost 2 bases, J lost 6 bases, and 17 bases lay in between. This CDR3 has 16 residues. Germline lookup yields CDR1 MNHEY and CDR2 SVGEGT. The CDR3 loop reads CASSYGPLAWGQPQHF. Here the CDR3 DNA reads TGTGCCAGCAGTTACGGACCCCTCGCCTGGGGTCAGCCCCAGCATTTT.

The DNA for the CDR3 is TGTGCCAGCAGCCGATCGGACAGGGGGCATTATGGCTACACCTTC. It yields the protein CASSRSDRGHYGYTF. The chain joins TRBV3-1 (or the pseudogene TRBV3-2) to TRBJ1-2, with 11 bases identical to TRBD1. This CDR3 contains 15 residues. Germline assignment: CDR1 LGHDT and CDR2 YNNKEL (reference sequence). V lost 4 bases, J lost 5 bases, and 6 bases stayed unmatched.

V usage is TRBV21-1 and J usage is TRBJ1-2. TRBV21-1 is a listed pseudogene. The CDR3 totals 10 residues. CDR3 sequence: CASSLLGYTF. The CDR3 DNA is TGTGCCAGCAGCCTCCTGGGCTACACCTTC.

The chain couples TRBV6-1 to TRBJ1-5, with D maybe TRBD1 (6 bases). Germline V gene lookup returns CDR1 MNHNS and CDR2 SASEGT. There are 15 residues in the CDR3. V shed 1 base and J shed 3 bases, with 10 bases lying between them. The CDR3 DNA reads as TGTGCCAGCAGTGAAGGAGGACAGTACAATCAGCCCCAGCATTTT. Translated: CASSEGGQYNQPQHF.

The chain has TRBV5-6 and TRBJ2-7; D remains ambiguous. Germline V lookup: CDR1 SGHDT, CDR2 YYEEEE. V lost 4 bases to trimming and J lost 2 bases, with 10 bases between them. CDR3 length: 13 residues. CDR3 sequence (DNA): TGTGCCAGCAGCCCGAGGACGGCCTACGAGCAGTACTTC. It translates to CASSPRTAYEQYF. Drawing the rest from reference TRBV5-6 and TRBJ2-7, the complete variable domain is DAGVTQSPTHLIKTRGQQVTLRCSPKSGHDTVSWYQQALGQGPQFIFQYYEEEERQRGNFPDRFSGHQFPNYSSELNVNALLLGDSALYLCASSPRTAYEQYFGPGTRLTVT.

The rearrangement uses TRBV28 and TRBJ1-1; D is ambiguous. V dropped 5 bases and J dropped 8 bases, with 15 bases sitting between them. Germline values: CDR1 MDHEN, CDR2 SYDVKM. The CDR3 is 13 residues long. The CDR3 is CASSTYRREEAFF. The DNA of the CDR3 is TGTGCCAGCAGTACGTACCGAAGGGAGGAAGCTTTCTTT.

This chain links TRBV28 with TRBJ1-2; D possibly corresponds to TRBD1 (5 bases). With 4 bases removed from V and 2 bases from J, the gap between germline ends came to 17 bases. There are 16 residues in the CDR3. Germline values: CDR1 MDHEN, CDR2 SYDVKM. The CDR3 DNA sequence: TGTGCCAGCAGTTCGCCCAGGGCTTCGGTGAACTATGGCTACACCTTC. Its protein product is CASSSPRASVNYGYTF.

The V call is TRBV25-1, the J call TRBJ2-7, with D perhaps TRBD1 (7 bases). CDR1 and CDR2 (germline): MGHDK, SYGVNS. The CDR3 consists of 14 residues. V was shortened by 4 bases and J by 2 bases, with 12 bases between the two germline ends. Here the CDR3 DNA reads TGTGCCAGCAGTGGCGGGACAGCTCCCTACGAGCAGTACTTC. It encodes CASSGGTAPYEQYF.

The chain uses TRBV24-1 and TRBJ2-1, with TRBD2 matching over 9 bases. This CDR3 comprises 22 residues. J was trimmed by 0 bases and V by 0 bases; bases with no gene match: 17. The germline gives CDR1 KGHDR, CDR2 SFDVKD. This CDR3 is CATSDLNCALAGPWCSYNEQFF. Here the CDR3 DNA reads TGTGCCACCAGTGATTTGAATTGTGCACTAGCGGGCCCCTGGTGCTCCTACAATGAGCAGTTCTTC.

The J gene is TRBJ2-2, the V gene TRBV15; D ambiguous. The V and J ends lost 1 base and 1 base respectively, with 10 bases between them. Germline V gene lookup returns CDR1 LNHNV and CDR2 YYDKDF (reference sequence). This CDR3 is built from 16 residues. The CDR3: CATSRVETENTGELFF. In DNA form, the CDR3 reads TGTGCCACCAGCAGAGTGGAGACCGAGAACACCGGGGAGCTGTTTTTT.

The chain combines TRBV5-5 with TRBJ2-7; D gene ambiguous. The V gene's germline CDR1 is SGHKS and CDR2 YYEKEE (reference sequence). This CDR3 spans 13 amino acids. V lost 2 bases and J 3 bases, leaving 9 bases between the germline ends. The CDR3 bases are TGTGCCAGCAGCTTAGCCAGTTTCTACGAGCAGTACTTC. Its protein is CASSLASFYEQYF.

V is TRBV15 and J is TRBJ2-1; 8 bases align to TRBD2. Germline V gene sequence: CDR1 LNHNV, CDR2 YYDKDF (reference sequence). CDR3 length equals 13 residues. Trimming cost V 11 bases and J 4 bases; bases outside gene matches: 7. The CDR3 loop is CAAASGLYNEQFF. The DNA for the CDR3 is TGTGCCGCCGCTAGCGGGTTATACAATGAGCAGTTCTTC.